This T cell receptor (beta chain) was captured in a study of CD8 T cells in ankylosing spondylitis. Quantitative 5'-RACE was performed with molecular barcodes, and it yielded the TCR beta libraries. Via MiXCR, TCRdb re-called the 5' RACE reads, giving one row per CDR3 protein. Of about 140,000 distinct CDR3 sequences in the sample, 7.5% to 9.5% were seen once. V trimming: 3 bases; J trimming: 5 bases; junction bases outside the gene matches: 3. The CDR3 totals 14 residues. The germline gives CDR1 SEHNR, CDR2 FQNEAQ (reference sequence). In this sample, this clonotype turned up many times. Its antigen is still unknown. Whole-study results and caveats: Apparently characteristic of ankylosing spondylitis blood was a TCR beta motif (roughly eight highly homologous variants).

The chain joins TRBV7-9 to TRBJ1-4, with TRBD1 matching 7 bases. The sample consisted of synovial fluid, either unsorted or a sorted T cell fraction (not recorded which). The TCR sequence derives from a male donor with ankylosing spondylitis. The CDR3 protein is CASSFGTENEKLFF. The CDR3 DNA follows: TGTGCCAGCAGCTTCGGGACAGAAAATGAAAAACTGTTTTTT.